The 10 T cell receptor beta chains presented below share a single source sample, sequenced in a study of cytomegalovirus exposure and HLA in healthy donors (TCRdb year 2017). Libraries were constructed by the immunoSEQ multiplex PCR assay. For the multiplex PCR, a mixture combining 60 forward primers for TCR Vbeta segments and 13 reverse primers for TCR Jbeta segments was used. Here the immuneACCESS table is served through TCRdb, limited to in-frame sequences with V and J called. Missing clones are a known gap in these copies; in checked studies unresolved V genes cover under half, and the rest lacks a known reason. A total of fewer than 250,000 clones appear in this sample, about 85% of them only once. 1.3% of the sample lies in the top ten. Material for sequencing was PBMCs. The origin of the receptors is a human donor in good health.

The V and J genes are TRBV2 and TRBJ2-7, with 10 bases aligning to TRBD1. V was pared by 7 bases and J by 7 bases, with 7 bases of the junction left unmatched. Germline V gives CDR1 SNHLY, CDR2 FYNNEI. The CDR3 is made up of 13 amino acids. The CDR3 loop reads CASTRGQGWEQYF. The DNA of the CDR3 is TGTGCCAGCACAAGGGGACAGGGGTGGGAGCAGTACTTC.

Here the CDR3 reads CASSFKGAGSNQPQHF. For the CDR3, the DNA is TGTGCCAGCAGTTTTAAGGGGGCAGGTAGCAATCAGCCCCAGCATTTT. V usage is TRBV2 and J usage is TRBJ1-5; the match to TRBD1 covers 7 bases. The CDR3 extends over 16 amino acids. Trimming cost V 5 bases and J 0 bases; bases outside gene matches: 7. Germline V gene sequence: CDR1 SNHLY, CDR2 FYNNEI.

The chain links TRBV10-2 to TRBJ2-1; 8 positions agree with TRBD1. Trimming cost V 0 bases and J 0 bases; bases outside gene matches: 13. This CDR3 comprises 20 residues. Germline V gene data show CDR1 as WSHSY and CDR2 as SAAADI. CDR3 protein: CASSESGQGWGTSSYNEQFF. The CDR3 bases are TGCGCCAGCAGTGAGTCCGGACAGGGCTGGGGGACAAGCTCCTACAATGAGCAGTTCTTC.

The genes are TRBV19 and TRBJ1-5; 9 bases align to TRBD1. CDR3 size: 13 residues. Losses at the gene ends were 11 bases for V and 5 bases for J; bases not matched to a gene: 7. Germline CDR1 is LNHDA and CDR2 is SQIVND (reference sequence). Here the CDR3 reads CAGGQGRDQPQHF. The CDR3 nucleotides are TGTGCCGGCGGACAGGGGCGGGATCAGCCCCAGCATTTT.

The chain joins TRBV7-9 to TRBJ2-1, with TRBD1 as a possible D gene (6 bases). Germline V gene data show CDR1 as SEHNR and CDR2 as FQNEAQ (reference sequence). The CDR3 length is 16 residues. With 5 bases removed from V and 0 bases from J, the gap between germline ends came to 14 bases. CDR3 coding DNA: TGTGCCAGCAGCCCGGGGACACCGAGCTCCTACAATGAGCAGTTCTTC. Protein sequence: CASSPGTPSSYNEQFF.

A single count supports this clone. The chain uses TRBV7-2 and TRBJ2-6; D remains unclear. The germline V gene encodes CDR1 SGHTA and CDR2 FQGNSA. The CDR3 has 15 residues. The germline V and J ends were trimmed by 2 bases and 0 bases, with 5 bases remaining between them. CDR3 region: CASSLRSSGANVLTF. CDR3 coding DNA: TGTGCCAGCAGCTTAAGGAGCTCTGGGGCCAACGTCCTGACTTTC. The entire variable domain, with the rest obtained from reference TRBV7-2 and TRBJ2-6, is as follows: GAGVSQSPSNKVTEKGKDVELRCDPISGHTALYWYRQSLGQGLEFLIYFQGNSAPDKSGLPSDRFSAERTGGSVSTLTIQRTQQEDSAVYLCASSLRSSGANVLTFGAGSRLTVL.

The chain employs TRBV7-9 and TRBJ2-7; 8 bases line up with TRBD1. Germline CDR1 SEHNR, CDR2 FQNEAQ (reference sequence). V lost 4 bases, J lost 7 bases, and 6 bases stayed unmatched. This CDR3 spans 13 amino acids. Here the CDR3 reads CASSSPTGEEQYF. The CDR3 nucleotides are TGTGCCAGCAGCTCCCCGACAGGGGAGGAGCAGTACTTC.

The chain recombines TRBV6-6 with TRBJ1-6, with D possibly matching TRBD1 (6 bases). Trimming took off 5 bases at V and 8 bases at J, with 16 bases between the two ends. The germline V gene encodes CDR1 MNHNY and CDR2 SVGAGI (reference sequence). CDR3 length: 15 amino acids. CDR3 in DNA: TGTGCCAGCAGTCCGACACAGGGCTCGGATTCACCCCTCCACTTT. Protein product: CASSPTQGSDSPLHF.

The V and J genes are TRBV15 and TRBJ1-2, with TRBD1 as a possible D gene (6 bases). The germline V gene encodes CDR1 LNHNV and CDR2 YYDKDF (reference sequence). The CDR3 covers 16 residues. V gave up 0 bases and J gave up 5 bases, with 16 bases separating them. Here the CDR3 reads CATSREKGNRVYGYTF. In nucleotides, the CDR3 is TGTGCCACCAGCAGAGAGAAAGGGAACAGGGTTTATGGCTACACCTTC.

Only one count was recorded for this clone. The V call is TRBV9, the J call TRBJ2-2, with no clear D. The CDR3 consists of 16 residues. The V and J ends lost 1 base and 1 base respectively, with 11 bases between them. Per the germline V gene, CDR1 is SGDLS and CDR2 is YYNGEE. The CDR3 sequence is CASSVYQVVNTGELFF. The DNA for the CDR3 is TGTGCCAGCAGCGTATATCAGGTTGTGAACACCGGGGAGCTGTTTTTT.